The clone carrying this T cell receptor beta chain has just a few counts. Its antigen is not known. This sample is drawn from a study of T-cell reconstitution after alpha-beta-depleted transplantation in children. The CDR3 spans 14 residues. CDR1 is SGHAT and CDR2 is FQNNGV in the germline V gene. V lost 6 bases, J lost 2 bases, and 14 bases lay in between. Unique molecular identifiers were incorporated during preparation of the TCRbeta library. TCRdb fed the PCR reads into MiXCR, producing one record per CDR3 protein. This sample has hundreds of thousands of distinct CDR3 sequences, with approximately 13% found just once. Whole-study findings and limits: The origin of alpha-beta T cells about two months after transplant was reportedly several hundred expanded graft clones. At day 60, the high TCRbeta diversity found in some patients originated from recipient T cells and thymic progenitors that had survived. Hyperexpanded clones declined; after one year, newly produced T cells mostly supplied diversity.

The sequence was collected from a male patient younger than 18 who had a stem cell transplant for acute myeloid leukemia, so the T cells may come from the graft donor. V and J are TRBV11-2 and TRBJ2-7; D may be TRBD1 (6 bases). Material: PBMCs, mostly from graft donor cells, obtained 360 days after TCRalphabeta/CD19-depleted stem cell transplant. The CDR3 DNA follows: TGTGCCAGCAGTTACAGGGTAATGGCCTACGAGCAGTACTTC. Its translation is CASSYRVMAYEQYF. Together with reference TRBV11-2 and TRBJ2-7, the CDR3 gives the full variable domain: EAGVAQSPRYKIIEKRQSVAFWCNPISGHATLYWYQQILGQGPKLLIQFQNNGVVDDSQLPKDRFSAERLKGVDSTLKIQPAKLEDSAVYLCASSYRVMAYEQYFGPGTRLTVT.